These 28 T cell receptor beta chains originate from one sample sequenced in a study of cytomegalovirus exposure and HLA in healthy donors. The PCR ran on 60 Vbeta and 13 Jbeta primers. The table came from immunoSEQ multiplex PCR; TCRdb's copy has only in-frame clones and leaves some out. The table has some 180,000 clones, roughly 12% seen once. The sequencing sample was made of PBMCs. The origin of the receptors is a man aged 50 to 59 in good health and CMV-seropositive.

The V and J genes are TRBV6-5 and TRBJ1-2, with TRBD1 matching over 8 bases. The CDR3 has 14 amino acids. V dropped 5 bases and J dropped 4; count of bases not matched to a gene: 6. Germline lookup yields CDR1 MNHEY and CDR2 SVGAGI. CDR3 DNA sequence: TGTGCCAGCAGTGGTAGCCAGGGGGCCTATGGCTACACCTTC. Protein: CASSGSQGAYGYTF.

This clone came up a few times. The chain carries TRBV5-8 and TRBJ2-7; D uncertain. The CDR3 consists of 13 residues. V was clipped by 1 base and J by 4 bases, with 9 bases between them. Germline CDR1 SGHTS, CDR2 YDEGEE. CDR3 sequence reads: CASSLIPTYEQYV. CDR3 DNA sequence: TGTGCCAGCAGCTTGATACCGACTTACGAGCAGTACGTC.

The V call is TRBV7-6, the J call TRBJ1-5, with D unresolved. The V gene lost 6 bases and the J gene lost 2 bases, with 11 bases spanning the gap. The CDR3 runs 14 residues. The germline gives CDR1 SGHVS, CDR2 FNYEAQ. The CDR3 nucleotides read TGTGCCAGCAGTCTGAACGGAGGCAATCAGCCCCAGCATTTT. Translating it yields CASSLNGGNQPQHF.

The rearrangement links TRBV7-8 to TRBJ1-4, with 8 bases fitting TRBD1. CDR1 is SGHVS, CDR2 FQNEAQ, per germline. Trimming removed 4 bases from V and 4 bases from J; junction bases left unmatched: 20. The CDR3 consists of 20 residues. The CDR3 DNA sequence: TGTGCCAGCAGCTCGCTAACCCGGACAGGGATTCCGATAGATAATGAAAAACTGTTTTTT. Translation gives CASSSLTRTGIPIDNEKLFF.

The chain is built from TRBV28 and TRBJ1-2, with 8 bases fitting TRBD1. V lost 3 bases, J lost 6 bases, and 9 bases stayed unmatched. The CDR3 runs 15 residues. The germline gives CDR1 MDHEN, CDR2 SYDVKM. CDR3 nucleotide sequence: TGTGCCAGCAGTTTTATCCCCAGGGGGCTGGATGGCTACACCTTC. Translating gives CASSFIPRGLDGYTF.

Here the CDR3 reads CASSPSTGTRWETQYF. The DNA for the CDR3 is TGTGCCAGCAGCCCTAGCACCGGGACTAGGTGGGAGACCCAGTACTTC. The genes are TRBV5-4 and TRBJ2-5, with 8 bases lining up with TRBD2. Germline V gene lookup returns CDR1 SGHNT and CDR2 YYREEE (reference sequence). The CDR3 runs to 16 residues. The ends lost 4 bases at V and 5 bases at J; junction bases unmatched: 13. The full variable domain, completed using reference TRBV5-4 and TRBJ2-5, is ETGVTQSPTHLIKTRGQQVTLRCSSQSGHNTVSWYQQALGQGPQFIFQYYREEENGRGNFPPRFSGLQFPNYSSELNVNALELDDSALYLCASSPSTGTRWETQYFGPGTRLLVL.

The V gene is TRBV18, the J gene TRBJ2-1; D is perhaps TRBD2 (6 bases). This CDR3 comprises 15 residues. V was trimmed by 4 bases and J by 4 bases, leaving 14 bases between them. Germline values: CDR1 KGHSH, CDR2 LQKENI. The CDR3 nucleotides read TGTGCCAGCTCACGGTTCGGGGGTATTTACAATGAGCAGTTCTTC. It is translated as CASSRFGGIYNEQFF.

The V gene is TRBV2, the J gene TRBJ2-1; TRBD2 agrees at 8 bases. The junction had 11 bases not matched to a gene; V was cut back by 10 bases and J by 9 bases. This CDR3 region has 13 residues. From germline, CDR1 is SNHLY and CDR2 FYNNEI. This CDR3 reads CATEGGGPGEQFF. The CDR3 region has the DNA TGTGCCACCGAGGGCGGGGGGCCAGGTGAGCAGTTCTTC.

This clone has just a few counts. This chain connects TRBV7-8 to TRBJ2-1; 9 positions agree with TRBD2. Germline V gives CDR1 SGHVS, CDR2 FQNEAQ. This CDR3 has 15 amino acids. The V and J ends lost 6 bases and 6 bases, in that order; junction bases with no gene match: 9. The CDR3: CASRSGTSKGNEQFF. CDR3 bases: TGTGCCAGCAGATCCGGGACTAGCAAGGGCAATGAGCAGTTCTTC.

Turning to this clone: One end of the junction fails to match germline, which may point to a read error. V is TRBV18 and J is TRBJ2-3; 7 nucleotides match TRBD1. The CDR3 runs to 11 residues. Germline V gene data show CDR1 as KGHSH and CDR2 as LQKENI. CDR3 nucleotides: TGTGCCAGCTCTCCACAGGGGACGCAGTATTTT. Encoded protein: CASSPQGTQYF.

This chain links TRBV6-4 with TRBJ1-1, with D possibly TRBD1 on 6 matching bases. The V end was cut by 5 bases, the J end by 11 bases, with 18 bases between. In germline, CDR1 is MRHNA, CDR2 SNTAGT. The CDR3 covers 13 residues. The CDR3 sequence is CASSTTGRPRAFF. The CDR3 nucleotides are TGTGCCAGCAGTACCACAGGGAGACCCCGGGCTTTCTTT.

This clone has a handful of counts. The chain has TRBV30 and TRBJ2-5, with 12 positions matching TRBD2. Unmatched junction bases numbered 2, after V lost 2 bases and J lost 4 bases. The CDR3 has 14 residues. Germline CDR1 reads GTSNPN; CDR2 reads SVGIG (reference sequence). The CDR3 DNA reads TGTGCCTGGAGTCCGACTAGCGGGGGAGAGACCCAGTACTTC. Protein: CAWSPTSGGETQYF.

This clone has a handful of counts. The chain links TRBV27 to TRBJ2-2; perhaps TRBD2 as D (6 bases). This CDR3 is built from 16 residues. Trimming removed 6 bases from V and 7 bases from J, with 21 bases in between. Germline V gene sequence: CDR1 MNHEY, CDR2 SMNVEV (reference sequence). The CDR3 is CASRPTGTRRVGELFF. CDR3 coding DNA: TGTGCCAGCAGACCGACCGGGACTCGTCGGGTCGGGGAGCTGTTTTTT.

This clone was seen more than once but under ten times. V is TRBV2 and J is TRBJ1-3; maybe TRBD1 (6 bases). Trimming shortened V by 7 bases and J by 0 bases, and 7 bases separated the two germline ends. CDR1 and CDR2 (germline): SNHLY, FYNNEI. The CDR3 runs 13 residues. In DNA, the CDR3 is TGTGCCAGCAACAGGGACTCTGGAAACACCATATATTTT. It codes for CASNRDSGNTIYF.

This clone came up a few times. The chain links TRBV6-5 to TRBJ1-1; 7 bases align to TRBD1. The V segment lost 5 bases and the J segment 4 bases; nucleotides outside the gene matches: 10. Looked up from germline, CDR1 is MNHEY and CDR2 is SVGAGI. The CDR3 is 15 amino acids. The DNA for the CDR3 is TGTGCCAGCAGTCAGTTTCCAGGGGGAAGCACTGAAGCTTTCTTT. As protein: CASSQFPGGSTEAFF.

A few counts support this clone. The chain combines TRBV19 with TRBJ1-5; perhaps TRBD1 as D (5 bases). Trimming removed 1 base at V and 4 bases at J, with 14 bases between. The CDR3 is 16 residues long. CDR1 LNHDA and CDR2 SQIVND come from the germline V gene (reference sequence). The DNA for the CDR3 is TGTGCCAGTAGTATAGTGGGGGGGTCCGGTAATCAGCCCCAGCATTTT. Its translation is CASSIVGGSGNQPQHF.

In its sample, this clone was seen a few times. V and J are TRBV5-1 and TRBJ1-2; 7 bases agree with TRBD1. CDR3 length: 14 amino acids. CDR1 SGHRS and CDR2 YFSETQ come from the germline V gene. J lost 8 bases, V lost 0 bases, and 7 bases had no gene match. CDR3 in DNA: TGCGCCAGCAGCTTGGGTGGGACAGCGAGCGGCTACACCTTC. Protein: CASSLGGTASGYTF.

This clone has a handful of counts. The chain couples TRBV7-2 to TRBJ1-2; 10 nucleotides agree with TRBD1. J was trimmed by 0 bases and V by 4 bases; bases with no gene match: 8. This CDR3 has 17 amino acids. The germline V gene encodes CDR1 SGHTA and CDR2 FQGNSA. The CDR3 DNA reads TGTGCCAGCAGCTCAAGCGGACAGGGGGGAGCTAACTATGGCTACACCTTC. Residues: CASSSSGQGGANYGYTF.

This CDR3 reads CASRYPGGGTEAFF. The CDR3 DNA follows: TGTGCCAGCAGATACCCGGGAGGAGGCACTGAAGCTTTCTTT. The chain is built from TRBV28 and TRBJ1-1; D is unresolved. Germline CDR1 MDHEN, CDR2 SYDVKM. Trimming took 6 bases from V and 4 from J, leaving 15 bases between them. The CDR3 has 14 amino acids.

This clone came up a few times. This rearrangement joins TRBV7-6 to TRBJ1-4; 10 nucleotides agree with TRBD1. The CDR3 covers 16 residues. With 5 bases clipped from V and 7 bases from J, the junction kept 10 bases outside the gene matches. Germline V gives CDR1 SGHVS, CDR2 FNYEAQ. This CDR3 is CASSPNPGQGFEKLFF. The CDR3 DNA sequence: TGTGCCAGCAGCCCGAATCCGGGACAGGGGTTTGAAAAACTGTTTTTT.

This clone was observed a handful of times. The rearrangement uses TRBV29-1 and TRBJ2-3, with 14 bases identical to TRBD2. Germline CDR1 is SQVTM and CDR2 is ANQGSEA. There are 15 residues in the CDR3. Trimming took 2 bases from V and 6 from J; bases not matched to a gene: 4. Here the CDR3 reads CSVEWTSGGKDTQYF. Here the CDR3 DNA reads TGCAGCGTTGAATGGACTAGCGGGGGGAAGGATACGCAGTATTTT.

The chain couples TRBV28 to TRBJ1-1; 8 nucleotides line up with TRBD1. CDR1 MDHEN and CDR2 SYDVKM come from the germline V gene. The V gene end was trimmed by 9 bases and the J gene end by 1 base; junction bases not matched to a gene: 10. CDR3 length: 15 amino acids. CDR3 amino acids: CASFTGQVGNTEAFF. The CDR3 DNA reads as TGTGCCAGTTTCACGGGACAGGTTGGGAACACTGAAGCTTTCTTT.

CDR3 sequence (DNA): TGTGCCAGCAGCTCCACCGGGGGGCTAGGGGATACGCAGTATTTT. It specifies CASSSTGGLGDTQYF. This chain uses TRBV7-3 with TRBJ2-3; the D gene is possibly TRBD2 (7 bases). The V gene lost 4 bases and the J gene lost 6 bases, with 17 bases spanning the gap. The CDR3 runs 15 residues. Germline V CDR1 and CDR2: SGHTA, FQGTGA.

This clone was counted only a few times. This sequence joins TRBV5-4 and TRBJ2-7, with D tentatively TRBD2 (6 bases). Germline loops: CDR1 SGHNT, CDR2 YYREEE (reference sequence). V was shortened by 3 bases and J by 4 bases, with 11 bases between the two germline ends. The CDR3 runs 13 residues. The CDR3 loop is CASSSSGGYEQYF. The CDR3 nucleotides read TGTGCCAGCAGCTCCTCTGGGGGGTACGAGCAGTACTTC.

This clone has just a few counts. Here the CDR3 reads CASSFNPPVVAFF. The CDR3 region has the DNA TGTGCCAGCAGTTTCAACCCCCCGGTCGTAGCTTTCTTT. The V call is TRBV28, the J call TRBJ1-1; D is unclear. The CDR3 runs 13 residues. V lost 3 bases to trimming and J lost 10 bases, with 15 bases between them. The germline V gene encodes CDR1 MDHEN and CDR2 SYDVKM.

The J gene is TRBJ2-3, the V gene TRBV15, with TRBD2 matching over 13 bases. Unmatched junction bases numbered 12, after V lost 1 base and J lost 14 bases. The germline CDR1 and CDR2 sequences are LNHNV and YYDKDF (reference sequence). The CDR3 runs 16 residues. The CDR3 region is CATSRGLAGGIMTWYF. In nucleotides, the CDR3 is TGTGCCACCAGCAGAGGACTAGCGGGGGGCATCATGACGTGGTATTTT.

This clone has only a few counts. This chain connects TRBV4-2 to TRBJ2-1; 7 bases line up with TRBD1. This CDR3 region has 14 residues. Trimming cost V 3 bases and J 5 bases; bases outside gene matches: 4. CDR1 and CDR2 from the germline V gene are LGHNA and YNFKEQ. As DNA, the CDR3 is TGTGCCAGCAGCCAGGACAGGTGGAACAATGAGCAGTTCTTC. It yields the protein CASSQDRWNNEQFF.

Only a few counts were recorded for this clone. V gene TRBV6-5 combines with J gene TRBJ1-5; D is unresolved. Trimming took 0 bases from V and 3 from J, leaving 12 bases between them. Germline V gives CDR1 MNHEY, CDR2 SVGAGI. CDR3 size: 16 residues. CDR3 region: CASSYSRPRDNQPQHF. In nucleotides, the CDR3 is TGTGCCAGCAGTTACTCGCGGCCCCGGGACAATCAGCCCCAGCATTTT.